This T cell receptor (beta chain) was profiled in a study of cytomegalovirus exposure and HLA in healthy donors. Study-wide background: Samples from HLA-typed donors yielded some 85 million unique TCRs in an early data release. Study-level findings and limits: No immune exposure information besides CMV serostatus was available. In vitro checks showed that a few CMV-associated chains really do target CMV antigens.

In regard to this clone: The antigen is unknown.

The V segment lost 7 bases and the J segment 7 bases; nucleotides outside the gene matches: 13. The CDR3 has 15 residues. CDR1 MDHEN and CDR2 SYDVKM come from the germline V gene. Primers for the PCR totalled 60 Vbeta and 13 Jbeta. Libraries were prepared by immunoSEQ multiplex PCR; TCRdb keeps only in-frame clonotypes and omits some of them. This table holds more than 140,000 clones, around 80% found once. The chain carries TRBV28 and TRBJ2-5; 9 bases fit TRBD1. The sequenced sample was PBMCs. This TCR came from a man younger than 35 in good health and CMV-seropositive. CDR3 residues: CASKGLGQGIGTQYF. The CDR3 bases are TGTGCCAGCAAGGGTTTGGGACAGGGAATCGGGACCCAGTACTTC.